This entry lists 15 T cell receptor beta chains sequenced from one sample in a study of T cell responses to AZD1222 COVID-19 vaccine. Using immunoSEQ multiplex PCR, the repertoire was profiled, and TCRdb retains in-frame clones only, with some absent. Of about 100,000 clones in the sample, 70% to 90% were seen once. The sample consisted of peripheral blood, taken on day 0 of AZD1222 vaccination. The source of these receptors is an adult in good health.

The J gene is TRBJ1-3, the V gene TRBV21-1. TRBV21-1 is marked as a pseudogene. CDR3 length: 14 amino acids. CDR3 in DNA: TGTGCCAGCAGGGGGGGCCAGCACGGAAACACCATATATTTT. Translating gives CASRGGQHGNTIYF.

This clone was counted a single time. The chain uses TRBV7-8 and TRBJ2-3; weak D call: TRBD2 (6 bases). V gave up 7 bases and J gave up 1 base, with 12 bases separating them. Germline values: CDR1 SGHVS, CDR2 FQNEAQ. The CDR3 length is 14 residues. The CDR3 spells CASNSAGRTDTQYF. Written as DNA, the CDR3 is TGTGCCAGCAACTCTGCGGGACGCACAGATACGCAGTATTTT.

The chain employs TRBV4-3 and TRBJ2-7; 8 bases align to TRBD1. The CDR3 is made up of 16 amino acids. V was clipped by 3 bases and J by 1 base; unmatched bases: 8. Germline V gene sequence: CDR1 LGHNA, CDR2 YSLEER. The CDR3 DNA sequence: TGCGCCAGCAGCCATTCCGGGACAGGCGAATCCTACGAGCAGTACTTC. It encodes CASSHSGTGESYEQYF.

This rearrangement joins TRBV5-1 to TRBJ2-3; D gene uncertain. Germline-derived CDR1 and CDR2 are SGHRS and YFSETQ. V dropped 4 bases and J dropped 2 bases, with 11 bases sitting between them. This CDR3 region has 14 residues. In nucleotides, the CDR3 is TGCGCCAGCAGCGCGGACCCGACCACAGATACGCAGTATTTT. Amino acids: CASSADPTTDTQYF.

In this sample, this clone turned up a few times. The CDR3 spells CASSSTPGLTNYEQYF. CDR3 in DNA: TGTGCCAGCAGCTCGACCCCGGGACTAACGAACTACGAGCAGTACTTC. The rearrangement joins TRBV5-6 to TRBJ2-7; 7 bases match TRBD2. This CDR3 has 16 amino acids. The trim removed 3 bases at V and 3 bases at J, leaving 12 bases unmatched. Looked up from germline, CDR1 is SGHDT and CDR2 is YYEEEE. The entire variable domain, with the rest obtained from reference TRBV5-6 and TRBJ2-7, is as follows: DAGVTQSPTHLIKTRGQQVTLRCSPKSGHDTVSWYQQALGQGPQFIFQYYEEEERQRGNFPDRFSGHQFPNYSSELNVNALLLGDSALYLCASSSTPGLTNYEQYFGPGTRLTVT.

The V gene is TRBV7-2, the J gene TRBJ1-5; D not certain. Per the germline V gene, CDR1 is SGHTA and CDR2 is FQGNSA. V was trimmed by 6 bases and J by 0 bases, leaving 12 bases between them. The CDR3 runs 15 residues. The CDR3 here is CASSTTPYSNQPQHF. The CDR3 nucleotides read TGTGCCAGCAGTACTACGCCGTATAGCAATCAGCCCCAGCATTTT.

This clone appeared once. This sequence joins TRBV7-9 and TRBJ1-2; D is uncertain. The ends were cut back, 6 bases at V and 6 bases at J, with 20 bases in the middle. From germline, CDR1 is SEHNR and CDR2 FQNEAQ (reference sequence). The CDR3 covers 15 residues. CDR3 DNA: TGTGCCAGCAGTTTACGGCTTAAGTCAGCCCATGGCTACACCTTC. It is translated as CASSLRLKSAHGYTF.

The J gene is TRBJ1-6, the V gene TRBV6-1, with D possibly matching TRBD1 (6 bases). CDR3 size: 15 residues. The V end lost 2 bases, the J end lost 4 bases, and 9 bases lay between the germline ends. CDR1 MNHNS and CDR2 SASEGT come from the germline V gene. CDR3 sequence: CASSERTEYNSPLHF. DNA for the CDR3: TGTGCCAGCAGTGAACGGACAGAGTATAATTCACCCCTCCACTTT.

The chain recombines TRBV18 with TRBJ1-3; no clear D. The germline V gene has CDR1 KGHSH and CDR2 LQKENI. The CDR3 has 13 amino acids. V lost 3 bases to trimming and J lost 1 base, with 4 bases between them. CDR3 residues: CASSPQSGNTIYF. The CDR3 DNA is TGTGCCAGCTCACCCCAATCTGGAAACACCATATATTTT.

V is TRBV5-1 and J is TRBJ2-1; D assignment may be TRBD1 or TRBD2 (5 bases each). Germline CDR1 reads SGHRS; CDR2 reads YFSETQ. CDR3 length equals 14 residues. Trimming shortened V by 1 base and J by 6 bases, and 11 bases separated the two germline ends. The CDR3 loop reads CASSLFAGSNEQFF. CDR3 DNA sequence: TGCGCCAGCAGCTTGTTTGCAGGGAGCAATGAGCAGTTCTTC.

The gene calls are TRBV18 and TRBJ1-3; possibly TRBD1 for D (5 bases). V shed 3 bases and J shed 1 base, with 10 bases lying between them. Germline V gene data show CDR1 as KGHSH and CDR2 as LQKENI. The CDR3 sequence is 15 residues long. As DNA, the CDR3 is TGTGCCAGCTCACCCGACAGACCATCTGGAAACACCATATATTTT. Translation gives CASSPDRPSGNTIYF.

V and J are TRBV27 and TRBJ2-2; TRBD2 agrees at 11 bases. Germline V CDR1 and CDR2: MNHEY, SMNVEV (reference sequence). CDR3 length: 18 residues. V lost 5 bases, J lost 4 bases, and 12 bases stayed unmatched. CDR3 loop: CASSPQMLAGGRTGELFF. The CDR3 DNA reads TGTGCCAGCAGTCCCCAAATGCTAGCGGGGGGACGCACCGGGGAGCTGTTTTTT.

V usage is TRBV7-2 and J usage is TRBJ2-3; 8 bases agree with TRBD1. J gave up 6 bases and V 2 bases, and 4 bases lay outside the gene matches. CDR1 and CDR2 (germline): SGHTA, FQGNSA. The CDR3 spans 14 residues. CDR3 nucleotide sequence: TGTGCCAGCAGCTTATCAGGGGGCGGTGATACGCAGTATTTT. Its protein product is CASSLSGGGDTQYF.

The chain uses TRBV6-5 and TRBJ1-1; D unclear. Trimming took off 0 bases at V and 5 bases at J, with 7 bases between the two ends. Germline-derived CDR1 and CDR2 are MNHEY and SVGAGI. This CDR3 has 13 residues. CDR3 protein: CASSYSWATEAFF. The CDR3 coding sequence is TGTGCCAGCAGTTACTCGTGGGCGACTGAAGCTTTCTTT.

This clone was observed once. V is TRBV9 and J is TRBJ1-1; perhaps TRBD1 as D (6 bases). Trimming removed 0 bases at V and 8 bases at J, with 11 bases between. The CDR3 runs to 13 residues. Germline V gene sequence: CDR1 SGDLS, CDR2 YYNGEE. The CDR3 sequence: CASSVAGGGEAFF. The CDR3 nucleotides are TGTGCCAGCAGCGTAGCTGGAGGGGGGGAAGCTTTCTTT.